A selection of T cell receptor beta chains follows, all from one sample in a study of OX40 agonist ivuxolimab in advanced cancers. Here immunoSEQ multiplex PCR was the method, and the copy in TCRdb shows in-frame clones only, minus some. The sample lists 60,000 to 65,000 clones, roughly nine tenths occurring once. Here the sequenced sample was CD4+ or CD8+ T cells sorted from blood, taken in a trial of the OX40 agonist ivuxolimab. The origin of the receptors is an adult with an advanced solid tumor such as melanoma, head and neck, liver or kidney cancer. The CDR3 runs from the conserved cysteine through the conserved F or W. The D gene is left open where the match is weak. Expanded clones are given a class, and other clones once, few, many or no size at all.

>TRBJ2-5|once|NA|TRBV9
CASSVATGEAETQYF
TGTGCCAGCAGCGTAGCTACCGGGGAGGCAGAGACCCAGTACTTC
>TRBJ1-1|NA|NA|TRBV18
CASSPLTGYTEAFF
TGTGCCAGCTCACCCCTCACAGGGTACACTGAAGCTTTCTTT
>TRBJ2-7|NA|NA|TRBV10-3
CAISRASDEQYF
TGTGCCATCTCCCGGGCCTCTGACGAGCAGTACTTC
>TRBJ2-4|NA|NA|TRBV27
CASSSLTVAKNIQYF
TGTGCCAGCAGTTCCCTGACAGTAGCCAAAAACATTCAGTACTTC
>TRBJ2-7|NA|NA|TRBV7-9
CATSTGTQTSDEQYF
TGTGCCACATCTACCGGGACCCAGACCTCCGACGAGCAGTACTTC
>TRBJ2-7|NA|TRBD1|TRBV6-1
CASSATGATSYEQYF
TGTGCCAGCAGTGCGACAGGGGCGACCTCCTACGAGCAGTACTTC
>TRBJ2-7|NA|TRBD1|TRBV25-1
CASSAPTGGISYEQYF
TGTGCCAGCAGTGCCCCAACAGGGGGAATCTCCTACGAGCAGTACTTC
>TRBJ2-7|once|TRBD1|TRBV18
CASSLGQANSYEQYF
TGTGCCAGCTCACTTGGACAGGCCAACTCCTACGAGCAGTACTTC
>TRBJ2-2|NA|TRBD1|TRBV30
CVWSGQGANTGELFF
TGTGTCTGGAGTGGACAGGGGGCGAACACCGGGGAGCTGTTTTTT
>TRBJ1-2|NA|TRBD1|TRBV30
CAWSQGAYAF
TGTGCCTGGTCACAGGGGGCTTACGCCTTC
>TRBJ2-7|NA|TRBD2|TRBV5-4
CASSFQNGRREQYF
TGTGCCAGCAGCTTTCAAAACGGGAGGCGCGAGCAGTACTTC
>TRBJ1-1|NA|NA|TRBV30
CAWSKDFLNTEAFF
TGTGCCTGGAGTAAGGATTTTCTGAACACTGAAGCTTTCTTT
>TRBJ2-1|NA|NA|TRBV7-3
CASSLSGANNEQFF
TGTGCCAGCAGCTTATCAGGGGCGAACAATGAGCAGTTCTTC
>TRBJ2-7|NA|TRBD2|TRBV11-2
CASRTPGLYEQYF
TGTGCCAGCAGAACCCCGGGACTATACGAGCAGTACTTC
>TRBJ2-7|NA|NA|TRBV7-6
CASSLVEATSEQYF
TGTGCCAGCAGCTTAGTTGAGGCGACAAGCGAGCAGTACTTC
>TRBJ2-5|NA|NA|TRBV18
CASSRYQETQYF
TGTGCCAGCTCTCGGTACCAAGAGACCCAGTACTTC
>TRBJ2-7|NA|NA|TRBV10-3
CAIGSIQGFEQYF
TGTGCCATCGGCTCGATTCAGGGGTTCGAGCAGTACTTC
>TRBJ1-5|NA|NA|TRBV5-8
CASSLPSSYSDQPQHF
TGTGCCAGCAGCTTGCCTTCTTCTTACTCAGATCAGCCCCAGCATTTT
>TRBJ2-7|NA|NA|TRBV18
CASSPTARAEQYF
TGTGCCAGCTCACCAACAGCCAGGGCCGAGCAGTACTTC
>TRBJ2-6|NA|NA|TRBV28
CASSRGLLGANVLTF
TGTGCCAGCAGTAGGGGCTTGCTAGGGGCCAACGTCCTGACTTTC
>TRBJ2-7|NA|TRBD2|TRBV18
CASSPLGTSASYEQYF
TGTGCCAGCTCACCGCTAGGGACTAGCGCCTCCTACGAGCAGTACTTC
>TRBJ1-2|NA|NA|TRBV6-1
CASSPSPNANYGYTF
TGTGCCAGCAGCCCCAGCCCCAACGCTAACTATGGCTACACCTTC
>TRBJ2-7|NA|TRBD2|TRBV18
CASSPWGTSGYEQYF
TGTGCCAGCTCACCCTGGGGGACTAGCGGCTACGAGCAGTACTTC
>TRBJ1-4|NA|NA|TRBV9
CASSPRGGKDEKLFF
TGTGCCAGCAGCCCTCGAGGAGGGAAGGATGAAAAACTGTTTTTT
>TRBJ1-5|NA|NA|TRBV7-2
CASSLYPGRDQPQHF
TGTGCCAGCAGCTTATACCCCGGGCGGGATCAGCCCCAGCATTTT
>TRBJ1-3|NA|NA|TRBV18
CASSPPRAVFGNTIYF
TGTGCCAGCTCACCACCGAGGGCGGTATTTGGAAACACCATATATTTT
>TRBJ1-4|NA|TRBD1|TRBV5-6
CASSFRTGVATNEKLFF
TGTGCCAGCAGCTTCAGGACAGGGGTTGCAACTAATGAAAAACTGTTTTTT
>TRBJ2-3|NA|TRBD2|TRBV2
CASSKLTSGGTDTQYF
TGTGCCAGCAGTAAACTGACTAGCGGGGGCACAGATACGCAGTATTTT